This T cell receptor (beta chain) was retrieved from a study of shared clonotypes between healthy human individuals. This clone is a singleton in its sample. Data came from immunoSEQ multiplex PCR; TCRdb stores just in-frame clones and leaves some out. The repertoire holds more than 2,000,000 clones, with over 85% as singletons. The CDR3 is made up of 14 amino acids. The germline gives CDR1 KGHSH, CDR2 LQKENI. The ends lost 6 bases at V and 4 bases at J; junction bases unmatched: 8. The chain carries TRBV18 and TRBJ2-7; 8 nucleotides agree with TRBD2. The sequencing input was naive CD4+ T cells sorted from blood. The subset: CD45RA+ positively selected. The origin of this receptor is a man between 18 and 29 years old in good health. In DNA, the CDR3 is TGTGCCAGCTCCCCGGGAGGGCCGTTATACGAGCAGTACTTC. Its protein is CASSPGGPLYEQYF. Full variable domain (outside the CDR3, taken from reference TRBV18 and TRBJ2-7): NAGVMQNPRHLVRRRGQEARLRCSPMKGHSHVYWYRQLPEEGLKFMVYLQKENIIDESGMPKERFSAEFPKEGPSILRIQQVVRGDSAAYFCASSPGGPLYEQYFGPGTRLTVT.